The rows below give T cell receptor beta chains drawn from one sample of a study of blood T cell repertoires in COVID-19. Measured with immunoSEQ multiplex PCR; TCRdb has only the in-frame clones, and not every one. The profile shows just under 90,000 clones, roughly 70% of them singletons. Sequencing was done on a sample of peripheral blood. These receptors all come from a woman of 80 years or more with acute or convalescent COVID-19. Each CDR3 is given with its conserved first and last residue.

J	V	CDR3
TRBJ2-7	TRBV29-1	CSVDDRGDEQYF
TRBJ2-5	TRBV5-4	CASSLGGGGARETQYF
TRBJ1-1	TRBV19	CASSIRQGATEAFF
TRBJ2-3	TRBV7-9	CASSFGTTSGGVSDTQYF
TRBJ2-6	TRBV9	CASSVAGGFAGANVLTF
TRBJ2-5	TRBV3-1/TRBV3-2	CASRSTGLAGEETQYF
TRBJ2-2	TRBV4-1	CASSLKTGGELFF
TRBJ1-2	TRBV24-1	CATSDPAGTLGYGYTF
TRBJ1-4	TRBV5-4	CASSSRTGKNEKLFF
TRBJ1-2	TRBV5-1	CASSLEGQGSGYTF
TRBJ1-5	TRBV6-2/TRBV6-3	CASSYSGLNQPQHF
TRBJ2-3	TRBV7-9	CASSIGLSTDTQYF
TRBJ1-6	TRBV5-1	CASSLALQGLYNSPLHF
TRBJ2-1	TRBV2	CASLGPSDEQFF
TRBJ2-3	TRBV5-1	CASSQGLAGVGDTQYF
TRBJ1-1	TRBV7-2	CASSFTGDTEAFF
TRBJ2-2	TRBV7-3	CASSLDRGAGELFF
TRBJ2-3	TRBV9	CASSPQGSGTDTQYF
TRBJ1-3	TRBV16	CASSRVGRRGNTIYF
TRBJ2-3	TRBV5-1	CASRRSIADGQSTDTQYF
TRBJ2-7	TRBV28	CASSAGQLTPYEQYF
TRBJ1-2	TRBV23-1	CASSQSRDSTGYTF
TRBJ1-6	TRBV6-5	CASTQGDSPLHF
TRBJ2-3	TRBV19	CASSIKSSTDTQYF
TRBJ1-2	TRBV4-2	CASSQAGWRGYTF
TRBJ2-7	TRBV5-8	CASSSSPVAYEQYF
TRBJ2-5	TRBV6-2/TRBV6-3	CASSLGGAAETQYF
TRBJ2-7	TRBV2	CASTQDGGIYEQYF
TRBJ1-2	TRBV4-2	CASSQDREDGYTF
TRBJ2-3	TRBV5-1	CASSLSGRRWTDTQYF
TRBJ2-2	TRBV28	CASSLRLSSGGDTGELFF
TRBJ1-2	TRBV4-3	CASSQDLVGGATYGYTF
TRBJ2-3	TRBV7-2	CASSRGPDTQYF